One and the same sample provided the 24 T cell receptor beta chains below, sequenced in a study of T cell repertoires in cytomegalovirus infection. TCRdb used MiXCR to reprocess the reads, holding one entry per CDR3 protein. Here the sample spans 250,000 or so distinct CDR3 sequences, approximately 9% being singletons. Sequencing was performed on PBMCs. These TCRs come from a human donor in good health (CMV status not recorded). Some clones in this sample may be carry-over from other donors' samples.

This clonotype was observed at least ten times. The V gene is TRBV7-9, the J gene TRBJ2-7, with 9 bases identical to TRBD1. V trimming: 5 bases; J trimming: 5 bases; junction bases outside the gene matches: 13. Germline loops: CDR1 SEHNR, CDR2 FQNEAQ (reference sequence). This CDR3 is 16 amino acids long. CDR3 amino acids: CASSRTGNRGLDEQYF. CDR3 DNA: TGTGCCAGCAGCCGAACTGGGAACAGGGGGCTGGACGAGCAGTACTTC.

This clonotype appeared many times. This chain links TRBV7-6 with TRBJ2-1; 8 nucleotides line up with TRBD2. The CDR3 has 15 amino acids. In germline, CDR1 is SGHVS, CDR2 FNYEAQ. V trimming: 0 bases; J trimming: 5 bases; junction bases outside the gene matches: 3. CDR3 sequence (DNA): TGTGCCAGCAGCTTAGCACTAGCGGCTAACAATGAGCAGTTCTTC. Translated: CASSLALAANNEQFF.

This clonotype was recorded at least ten times. The chain joins TRBV7-3 to TRBJ2-5; 8 positions match TRBD1. This CDR3 is built from 13 residues. Germline trimming cut 4 bases from V and 3 bases from J; bases unmatched to any gene: 1. From germline, CDR1 is SGHTA and CDR2 FQGTGA. CDR3 sequence reads: CASSWTGKETQYF. In nucleotides, the CDR3 is TGTGCCAGCAGCTGGACAGGGAAAGAGACCCAGTACTTC.

This clonotype was counted at least ten times. This CDR3 reads CASSSPSLDEQYF. The DNA for the CDR3 is TGTGCCAGCAGCTCCCCATCCCTTGACGAGCAGTACTTC. The J gene is TRBJ2-7, the V gene TRBV7-2; D unclear. The CDR3 length is 13 residues. V was clipped by 4 bases and J by 5 bases, with 12 bases between them. CDR1 and CDR2 from the germline V gene are SGHTA and FQGNSA.

The rearrangement joins TRBV29-1 to TRBJ2-6; a weak D match, TRBD2 (6 bases). Germline-derived CDR1 and CDR2 are SQVTM and ANQGSEA. This CDR3 has 16 residues. The V and J ends lost 5 bases and 2 bases respectively, with 16 bases between them. In DNA, the CDR3 is TGCAGCGTTTCGGTGTCTGGGGGGACTGGGGCCAACGTCCTGACTTTC. Translating gives CSVSVSGGTGANVLTF. Variable domain in full (rest from reference TRBV29-1 and TRBJ2-6): SAVISQKPSRDICQRGTSLTIQCQVDSQVTMMFWYRQQPGQSLTLIATANQGSEATYESGFVIDKFPISRPNLTFSTLTVSNMSPEDSSIYLCSVSVSGGTGANVLTFGAGSRLTVL.

The table lists this clonotype with many counts. The chain uses TRBV6-1 and TRBJ1-1; possibly TRBD1 for D (6 bases). With 8 bases removed from V and 0 bases from J, the gap between germline ends came to 16 bases. The length of the CDR3 is 15 residues. Germline CDR1 is MNHNS and CDR2 is SASEGT. DNA for the CDR3: TGTGCCAGCTTCGTTAAGGGGGTAATGAACACTGAAGCTTTCTTT. Protein product: CASFVKGVMNTEAFF.

This clonotype was seen repeatedly, ten times or more. The chain carries TRBV28 and TRBJ2-7, with 12 bases aligning to TRBD2. V shed 4 bases and J 2 bases; nucleotides not matched to a gene: 3. The length of the CDR3 is 15 residues. Germline V gene sequence: CDR1 MDHEN, CDR2 SYDVKM. This CDR3 is CASSSLAGGPYEQYF. As DNA, the CDR3 is TGTGCCAGCAGTTCCCTAGCGGGGGGGCCCTACGAGCAGTACTTC.

This clonotype came up a few times. V and J are TRBV29-1 and TRBJ2-5, with a possible D match to TRBD1 (6 bases). The CDR3 extends over 13 amino acids. Germline loops: CDR1 SQVTM, CDR2 ANQGSEA. Trimming cost V 7 bases and J 5 bases, with 17 bases left between them. The CDR3 nucleotides read TGCAGCGGGGTCAGGGGAGTCGGGGAGACCCAGTACTTC. Protein sequence: CSGVRGVGETQYF.

The chain carries TRBV7-3 and TRBJ1-1, with TRBD1 as a possible D gene (6 bases). Germline V lookup: CDR1 SGHTA, CDR2 FQGTGA. Trimming stripped 4 bases from V and 1 base from J, with 13 bases between. CDR3 size: 15 residues. The CDR3 DNA sequence: TGTGCCAGCAGCTGGGGTGGGGGGGCGAACACTGAAGCTTTCTTT. It is translated as CASSWGGGANTEAFF.

This clonotype was counted ten times or more. V and J are TRBV28 and TRBJ1-5, with D perhaps TRBD1 (5 bases). CDR1 and CDR2 from the germline V gene are MDHEN and SYDVKM. V gave up 5 bases and J gave up 0 bases, with 17 bases separating them. The CDR3 runs to 17 residues. The CDR3 DNA reads TGTGCCAGCAGTGGCTTGGGGGTGGAGTATAGCAATCAGCCCCAGCATTTT. Protein: CASSGLGVEYSNQPQHF.

The sample holds many counts of this clonotype. J is TRBJ2-1 and V is TRBV6-2 or TRBV6-3, with 7 nucleotides matching TRBD1. Trimming took 2 bases from V and 8 from J; bases not matched to a gene: 6. Germline CDR1 MNHEY, CDR2 SVGEGT. The CDR3 runs 14 residues. Here the CDR3 DNA reads TGTGCCAGCAGTTACGAGACAGGGAGCCATGAGCAGTTCTTC. It yields the protein CASSYETGSHEQFF.

This clonotype was seen a few times. V usage is TRBV11-3 and J usage is TRBJ2-1; TRBD2 is a possible D gene (6 bases). With 5 bases removed from V and 9 bases from J, the gap between germline ends came to 17 bases. CDR3 length equals 14 residues. CDR1 and CDR2 from the germline V gene are SGHNT and YENEEA. The CDR3 region is CASSHARLGAEQFF. CDR3 nucleotide sequence: TGTGCCAGCAGCCACGCCCGACTAGGGGCTGAGCAGTTCTTC.

The chain uses TRBV15 and TRBJ2-5; no firm D call. The CDR3 length is 14 residues. Trimming removed 1 base from V and 1 base from J, with 7 bases in between. Germline CDR1 is LNHNV and CDR2 is YYDKDF (reference sequence). The CDR3 DNA reads TGTGCCACCAGCAGAGTAGACACCCAAGAGACCCAGTACTTC. Encoded protein: CATSRVDTQETQYF.

This clonotype was seen only a few times. The chain carries TRBV7-2 and TRBJ2-4, with D tentatively TRBD2 (6 bases). The germline V gene encodes CDR1 SGHTA and CDR2 FQGNSA. The CDR3 covers 16 residues. V dropped 0 bases and J dropped 1 base, with 10 bases sitting between them. The CDR3 nucleotides read TGTGCCAGCAGCTTAGCGGGGACTTATGCCAAAAACATTCAGTACTTC. Protein sequence: CASSLAGTYAKNIQYF.

The chain carries TRBV29-1 and TRBJ2-7, with 7 bases that match TRBD1. The length of the CDR3 is 13 residues. Germline V CDR1 and CDR2: SQVTM, ANQGSEA. Germline trimming cut 2 bases from V and 4 bases from J; bases unmatched to any gene: 5. CDR3 nucleotide sequence: TGCAGCGTTGAAAAGGGGGCTAAGTACGAGCAGTACTTC. It translates to CSVEKGAKYEQYF.

This clonotype was seen many times. The chain employs TRBV20-1 and TRBJ1-2; 11 positions agree with TRBD1. Germline V gene data show CDR1 as DFQATT and CDR2 as SNEGSKA (reference sequence). This CDR3 is built from 14 residues. Losses at the gene ends were 6 bases for V and 5 bases for J; bases not matched to a gene: 8. Here the CDR3 reads CSAKKGQGGYGYTF. In DNA form, the CDR3 reads TGCAGTGCCAAAAAGGGACAGGGGGGATATGGCTACACCTTC.

The rearrangement joins TRBV18 to TRBJ2-6; no definite D call. V lost 0 bases and J 4 bases, leaving 4 bases between the germline ends. The CDR3 spans 14 residues. Germline V gene lookup returns CDR1 KGHSH and CDR2 LQKENI. The CDR3 loop reads CASSPPSGANVLTF. The CDR3 nucleotides are TGTGCCAGCTCACCACCTTCCGGGGCCAACGTCCTGACTTTC.

This clonotype was picked up many times. The V and J genes are TRBV7-9 and TRBJ2-1; no reliable D call. This CDR3 has 11 residues. Germline V lookup: CDR1 SEHNR, CDR2 FQNEAQ (reference sequence). The germline V and J ends were trimmed by 8 bases and 10 bases, with 12 bases remaining between them. The CDR3 loop is CASVTTSEQFF. In DNA, the CDR3 is TGTGCCAGCGTGACCACCAGCGAGCAGTTCTTC.

This clonotype was picked up a small number of times. Written as DNA, the CDR3 is TGTGCCAGCAGCCCAGACAGGGTCAACTATGGCTACACCTTC. Translation gives CASSPDRVNYGYTF. V gene TRBV7-2 combines with J gene TRBJ1-2; 7 bases agree with TRBD1. Germline V gene sequence: CDR1 SGHTA, CDR2 FQGNSA. The CDR3 spans 14 residues. J lost 2 bases, V lost 5 bases, and 5 bases had no gene match. The entire variable domain, with the rest obtained from reference TRBV7-2 and TRBJ1-2, is as follows: GAGVSQSPSNKVTEKGKDVELRCDPISGHTALYWYRQSLGQGLEFLIYFQGNSAPDKSGLPSDRFSAERTGGSVSTLTIQRTQQEDSAVYLCASSPDRVNYGYTFGSGTRLTVV.

This clonotype was detected many times. J is TRBJ2-5 and V is TRBV11-3, with D perhaps TRBD2 (6 bases). The CDR3 has 12 amino acids. CDR1 is SGHNT and CDR2 is YENEEA in the germline V gene. V was trimmed by 8 bases and J by 4 bases, leaving 11 bases between them. The CDR3 nucleotides are TGTGCCAGCGGGGAGGTCCCAGAGACCCAGTACTTC. It translates to CASGEVPETQYF.

This clonotype was recorded many times. The V and J genes are TRBV28 and TRBJ1-1, with TRBD1 identical over 9 bases. Germline assignment: CDR1 MDHEN and CDR2 SYDVKM. The CDR3 totals 12 residues. After removal of 3 bases from V and 14 bases from J, the junction contained 7 bases not matched to a gene. The CDR3 spells CASSLGTGKGFF. As DNA, the CDR3 is TGTGCCAGCAGTTTGGGGACAGGGAAGGGGTTCTTT.

This clonotype was recorded at least ten times. This sequence joins TRBV7-2 and TRBJ2-1, with a possible D match to TRBD1 (5 bases). The CDR3 is 15 amino acids. Germline assignment: CDR1 SGHTA and CDR2 FQGNSA. The ends were cut back, 4 bases at V and 4 bases at J, with 14 bases in the middle. CDR3 in amino acids: CASSYDRQTYNEQFF. DNA for the CDR3: TGTGCCAGCAGCTACGACCGACAGACTTACAATGAGCAGTTCTTC.

Notes on this clonotype: This sequence may be a read error, since a much larger clone differs from it by one base. The rearrangement uses TRBV7-6 and TRBJ2-3; unclear D gene. The CDR3 is made up of 13 amino acids. Germline V CDR1 and CDR2: SGHVS, FNYEAQ. In nucleotides, the CDR3 is TGTGCCAGCAGCTTAAATGGAAAAGATACGCGGTATTTT. Its translation: CASSLNGKDTRYF.

Remarks on this clonotype: Compared with germline, one end of the junction differs, possibly owing to a read error. CDR3 amino acids: CASSVRQGLMISGANALTF. The CDR3 DNA is TGTGCCAGCAGCGTCAGACAGGGCCTAATGATTTCTGGGGCCAACGCCCTGACTTTC. The rearrangement links TRBV7-2 to TRBJ2-6, with TRBD1 matching over 7 bases. Germline CDR1 is SGHTA and CDR2 is FQGNSA. This CDR3 contains 19 residues.